This T cell receptor beta chain was identified during a study of cytomegalovirus exposure and HLA in healthy donors. The overall study: Prior work identified some 120 million unique TCR beta sequences in roughly 180 million T cells. The study placed less than 90% of its 398 genotyped donors in the Caucasian-associated ancestry cluster. Study-wide results and caveats: Among TCR beta chains of equal frequency, HLA-associated ones were more clonally expanded in a later analysis. Across donors, most TCRs were seen rarely, yet some public ones were widespread.

Trimming removed 6 bases from V and 4 bases from J; junction bases left unmatched: 8. The CDR3 contains 15 residues. Germline CDR1 SNHLY, CDR2 FYNNEI. This clone was observed many times. Its target is unknown. Vbeta (60) and Jbeta (13) primers were used in the PCR. Here immunoSEQ multiplex PCR was the method, and the copy in TCRdb shows in-frame clones only, minus some. Of approximately 120,000 clones detected, more than 15% appear once; the ten largest clones hold approximately 2.6%. Sequencing was performed on PBMCs. The chain uses TRBV2 and TRBJ2-7, with 11 bases fitting TRBD2. This sequence was found in a female donor in good health and CMV-seropositive. CDR3 bases: TGTGCCAGCAGCGGGACTAGCGGAAAAATATACGAGCAGTACTTC. Its translation is CASSGTSGKIYEQYF.